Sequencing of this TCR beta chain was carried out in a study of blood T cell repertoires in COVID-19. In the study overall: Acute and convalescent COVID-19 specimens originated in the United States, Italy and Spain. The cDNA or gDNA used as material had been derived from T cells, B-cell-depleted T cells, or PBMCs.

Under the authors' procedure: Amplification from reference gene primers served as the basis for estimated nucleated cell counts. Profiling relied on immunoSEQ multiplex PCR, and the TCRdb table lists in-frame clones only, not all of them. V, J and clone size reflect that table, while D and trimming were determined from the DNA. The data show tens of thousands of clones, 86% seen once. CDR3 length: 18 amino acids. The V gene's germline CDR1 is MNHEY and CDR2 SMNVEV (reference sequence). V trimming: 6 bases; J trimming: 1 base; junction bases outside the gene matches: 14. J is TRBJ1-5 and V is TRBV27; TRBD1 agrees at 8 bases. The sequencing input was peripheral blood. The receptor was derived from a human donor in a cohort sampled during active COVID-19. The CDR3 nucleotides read TGTGCCAGCAGCCCCAGGGGGCTTCGCGCTCTGAGCAATCAGCCCCAGCATTTT. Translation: CASSPRGLRALSNQPQHF.